Reported below is one T cell receptor beta chain. What it binds is not known. Patients with a history of autoimmune disease or on systemic immunosuppression were excluded. This entry comes from a study of OX40 agonist ivuxolimab in advanced cancers. Study at large: Past anti-PD-1, anti-PD-L1 or anti-CTLA-4 therapy was accepted, and 40% to 45% had received some. Partial responses occurred in Three dose-escalation patients, one with hepatocellular carcinoma and two with cutaneous melanoma.

Measured with immunoSEQ multiplex PCR; TCRdb has only the in-frame clones, and not every one. The sample yields 50,000 to 70,000 clones, roughly 87% seen once. The V and J ends lost 5 bases and 7 bases respectively, with 15 bases between them. The V gene's germline CDR1 is MNHEY and CDR2 SMNVEV (reference sequence). The CDR3 contains 13 residues. Study outcomes and limitations: Both CD4+ and CD8+ T cell populations in blood had undergone clonal expansion by week 6 at 0.1 to 3.0 mg/kg.

This specimen was CD4+ or CD8+ T cells sorted from blood, taken in a trial of the OX40 agonist ivuxolimab. V is TRBV27 and J is TRBJ2-7; perhaps TRBD1 as D (5 bases). The receptor comes from an adult with an advanced solid tumor such as melanoma, head and neck, liver or kidney cancer. CDR3 in amino acids: CASSTLTSGEQYF. In DNA form, the CDR3 reads TGTGCCAGCAGTACCCTTACCTCAGGGGAGCAGTACTTC.